This T cell receptor (beta chain) was captured in a study of CD8 T cells in Susac syndrome. Random hexamers were used to reverse transcribe the RNA input (roughly 0.5 to 1 ug). The method of amplification for TCR beta CDR3 was immunoSEQ multiplex PCR, covering 54 Vbeta and 13 Jbeta. TCRdb fed the immunoSEQ multiplex PCR reads into MiXCR, producing one record per CDR3 protein. The sample has 130,000 to 150,000 distinct CDR3 sequences, approximately 94% seen once; the top ten hold 0.084%. Germline values: CDR1 SQVTM, CDR2 ANQGSEA. Deletions cut 3 bases from V and 3 bases from J, with 10 bases between. There are 13 residues in the CDR3. Sequencing of TCR beta covered CD8+ and CD4+ T cells obtained from blood. TEMRA cells were FACS-enriched and CD8+ and CD4+ T cells negatively isolated.

The source of this sequence is a human donor in good health. The rearrangement links TRBV29-1 to TRBJ2-3; possible D gene TRBD1, 6 bases. Sequenced input: CD4+ T cells from PBMCs. The CDR3 region is CSVDGQRTDTQYF. In DNA, the CDR3 is TGCAGCGTTGACGGACAGAGAACAGATACGCAGTATTTT.